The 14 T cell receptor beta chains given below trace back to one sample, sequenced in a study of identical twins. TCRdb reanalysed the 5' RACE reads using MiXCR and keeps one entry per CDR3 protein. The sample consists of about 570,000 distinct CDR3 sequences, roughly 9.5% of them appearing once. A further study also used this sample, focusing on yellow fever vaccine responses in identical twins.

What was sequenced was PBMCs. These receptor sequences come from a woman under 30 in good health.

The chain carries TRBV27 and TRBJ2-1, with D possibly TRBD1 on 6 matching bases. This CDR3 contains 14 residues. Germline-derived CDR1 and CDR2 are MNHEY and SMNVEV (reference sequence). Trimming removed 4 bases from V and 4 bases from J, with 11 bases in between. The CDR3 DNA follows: TGTGCCAGCAGTTGGTACAGGGATTACAATGAGCAGTTCTTC. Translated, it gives CASSWYRDYNEQFF.

The CDR3 here is CSVDPPGGQETQYF. CDR3 nucleotide sequence: TGCAGCGTTGATCCCCCAGGGGGGCAAGAGACCCAGTACTTC. The chain employs TRBV29-1 and TRBJ2-5, with D possibly matching TRBD1 (7 bases). CDR1 is SQVTM, CDR2 ANQGSEA, per germline. The V and J ends lost 3 bases and 2 bases respectively, with 13 bases between them. CDR3 length: 14 amino acids.

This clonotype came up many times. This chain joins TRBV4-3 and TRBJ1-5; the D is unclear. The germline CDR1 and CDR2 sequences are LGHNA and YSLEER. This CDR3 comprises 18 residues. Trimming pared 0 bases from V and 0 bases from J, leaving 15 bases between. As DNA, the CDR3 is TGCGCCAGCAGCCAAGACATGGCGGAAGCAGGTAGCAATCAGCCCCAGCATTTT. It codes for CASSQDMAEAGSNQPQHF.

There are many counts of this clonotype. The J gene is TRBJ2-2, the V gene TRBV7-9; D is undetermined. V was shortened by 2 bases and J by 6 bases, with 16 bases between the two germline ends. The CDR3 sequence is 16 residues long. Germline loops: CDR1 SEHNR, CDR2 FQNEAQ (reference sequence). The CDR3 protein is CASSLSEEGPAGELFF. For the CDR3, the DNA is TGTGCCAGCAGCTTAAGCGAAGAAGGGCCTGCCGGGGAGCTGTTTTTT.

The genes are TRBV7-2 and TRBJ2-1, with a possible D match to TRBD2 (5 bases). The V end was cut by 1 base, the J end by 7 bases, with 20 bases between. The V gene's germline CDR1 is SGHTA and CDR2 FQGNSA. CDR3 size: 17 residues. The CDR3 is CASSLGLVGLLVNEQFF. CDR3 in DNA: TGTGCCAGCAGCTTAGGGCTGGTAGGACTTCTAGTAAATGAGCAGTTCTTC.

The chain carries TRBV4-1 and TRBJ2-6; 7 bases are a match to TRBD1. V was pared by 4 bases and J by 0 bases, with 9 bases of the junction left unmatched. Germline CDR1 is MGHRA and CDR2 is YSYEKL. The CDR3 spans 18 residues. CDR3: CASSPRQGASSGANVLTF. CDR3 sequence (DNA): TGCGCCAGCAGCCCTCGACAGGGTGCCAGCTCTGGGGCCAACGTCCTGACTTTC.

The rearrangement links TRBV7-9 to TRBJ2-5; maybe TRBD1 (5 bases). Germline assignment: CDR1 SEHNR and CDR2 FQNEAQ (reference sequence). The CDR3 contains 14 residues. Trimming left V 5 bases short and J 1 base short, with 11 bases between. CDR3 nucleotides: TGTGCCAGCAGCGGAACAGGCCCCCAAGAGACCCAGTACTTC. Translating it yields CASSGTGPQETQYF.

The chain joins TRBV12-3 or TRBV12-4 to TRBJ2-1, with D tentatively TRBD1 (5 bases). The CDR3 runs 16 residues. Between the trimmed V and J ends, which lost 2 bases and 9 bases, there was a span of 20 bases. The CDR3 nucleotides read TGTGCCAGCAGTTTAAGACAGATGATGGGATATGGTGAGCAGTTCTTC. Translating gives CASSLRQMMGYGEQFF.

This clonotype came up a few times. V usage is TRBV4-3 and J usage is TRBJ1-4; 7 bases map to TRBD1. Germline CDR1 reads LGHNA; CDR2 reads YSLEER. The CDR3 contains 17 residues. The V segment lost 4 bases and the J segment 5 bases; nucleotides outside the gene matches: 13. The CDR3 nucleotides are TGCGCCAGCAGCCGGGGACAGTCCCATACAAGAAATGAAAAACTGTTTTTT. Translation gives CASSRGQSHTRNEKLFF.

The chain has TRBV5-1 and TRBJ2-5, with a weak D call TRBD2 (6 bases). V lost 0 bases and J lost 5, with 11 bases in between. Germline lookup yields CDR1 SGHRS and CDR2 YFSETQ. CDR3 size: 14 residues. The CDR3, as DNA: TGCGCCAGCAGCTTGGTGGAGGGAGAGGAGACCCAGTACTTC. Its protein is CASSLVEGEETQYF.

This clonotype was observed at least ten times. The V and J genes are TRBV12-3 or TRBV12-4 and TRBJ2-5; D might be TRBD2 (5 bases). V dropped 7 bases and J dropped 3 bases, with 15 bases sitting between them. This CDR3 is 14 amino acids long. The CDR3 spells CASTTNPGKETQYF. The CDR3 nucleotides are TGTGCCAGCACTACCAATCCGGGGAAAGAGACCCAGTACTTC.

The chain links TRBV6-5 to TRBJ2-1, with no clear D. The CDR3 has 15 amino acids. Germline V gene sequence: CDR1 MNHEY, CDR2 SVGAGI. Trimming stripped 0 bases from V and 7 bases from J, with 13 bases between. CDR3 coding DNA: TGTGCCAGCAGTTACTCGGAATTATTAATGAATGAGCAGTTCTTC. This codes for CASSYSELLMNEQFF.

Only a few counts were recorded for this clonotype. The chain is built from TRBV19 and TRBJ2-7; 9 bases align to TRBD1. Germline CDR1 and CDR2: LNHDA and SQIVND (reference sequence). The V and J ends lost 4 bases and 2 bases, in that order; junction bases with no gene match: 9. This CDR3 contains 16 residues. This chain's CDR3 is CASSTISGQGAYEQYF. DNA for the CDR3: TGTGCCAGTAGTACGATATCGGGACAGGGAGCCTACGAGCAGTACTTC.

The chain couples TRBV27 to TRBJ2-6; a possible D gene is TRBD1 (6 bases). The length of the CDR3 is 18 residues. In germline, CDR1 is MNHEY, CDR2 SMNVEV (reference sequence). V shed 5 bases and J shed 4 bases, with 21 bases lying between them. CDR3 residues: CASSPYGQFLWGANVLTF. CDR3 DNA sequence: TGTGCCAGCAGTCCATACGGACAGTTTCTCTGGGGGGCCAACGTCCTGACTTTC.